This paragraph covers one TCR beta chain sequence. Its antigen remains unidentified. Profiling relied on immunoSEQ multiplex PCR, and the TCRdb table lists in-frame clones only, not all of them. The data show under 25,000 clones, more than 85% seen once. This CDR3 spans 13 amino acids. Germline assignment: CDR1 ENHRY and CDR2 SYGVKD. Trimming stripped 3 bases from V and 2 bases from J, with 8 bases between. The data derive from a study of untreated major depressive disorder. General study findings and limits: TRBV05-01 (Vbeta 5.1) usage was higher in CD4+ T cells of depressed patients than controls.

The TCR sequence derives from a woman in her thirties or forties with major depressive disorder. The chain recombines TRBV10-3 with TRBJ2-7; D not certain. The sample comprised CD4+ T cells from PBMCs. The CDR3 DNA reads as TGTGCCATCAGTGACCCAGGCCCCTACGAGCAGTACTTC. Protein: CAISDPGPYEQYF.